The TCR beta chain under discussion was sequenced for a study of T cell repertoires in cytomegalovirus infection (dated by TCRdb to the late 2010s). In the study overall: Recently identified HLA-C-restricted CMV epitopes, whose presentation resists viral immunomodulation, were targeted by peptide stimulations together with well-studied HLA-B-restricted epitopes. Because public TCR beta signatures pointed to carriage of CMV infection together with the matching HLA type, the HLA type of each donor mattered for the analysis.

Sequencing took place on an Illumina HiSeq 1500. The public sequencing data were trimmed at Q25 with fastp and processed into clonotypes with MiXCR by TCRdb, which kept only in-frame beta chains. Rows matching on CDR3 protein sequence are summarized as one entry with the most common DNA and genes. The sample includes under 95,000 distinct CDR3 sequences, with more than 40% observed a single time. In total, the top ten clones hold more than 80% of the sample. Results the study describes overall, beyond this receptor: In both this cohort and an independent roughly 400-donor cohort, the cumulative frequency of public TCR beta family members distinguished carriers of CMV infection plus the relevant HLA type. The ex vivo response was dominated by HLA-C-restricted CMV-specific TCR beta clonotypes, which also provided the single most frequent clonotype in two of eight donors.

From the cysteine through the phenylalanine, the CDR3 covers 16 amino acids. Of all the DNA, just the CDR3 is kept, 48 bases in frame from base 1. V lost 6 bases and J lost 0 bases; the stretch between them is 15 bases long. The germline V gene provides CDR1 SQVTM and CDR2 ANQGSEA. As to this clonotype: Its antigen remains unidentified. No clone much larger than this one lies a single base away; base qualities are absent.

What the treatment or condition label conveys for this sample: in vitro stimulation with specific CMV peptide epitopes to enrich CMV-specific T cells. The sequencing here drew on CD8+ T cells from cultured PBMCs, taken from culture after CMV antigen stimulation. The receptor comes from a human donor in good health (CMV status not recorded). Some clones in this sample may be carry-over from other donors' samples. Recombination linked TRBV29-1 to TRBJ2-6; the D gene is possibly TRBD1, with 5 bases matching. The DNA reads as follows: TGCAGCGTCTGGACAAGGCTTAGCTCTGGGGCCAACGTCCTGACTTTC. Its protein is CSVWTRLSSGANVLTF.